This is a list of T cell receptor beta chains from one sample in a study of blood T cell repertoires in COVID-19. Generated by immunoSEQ multiplex PCR, the TCRdb table keeps only in-frame clones and is missing some. This sample has approximately 210,000 clones, with 70% to 90% found just once. The sequenced sample was PBMCs or T cells enriched from blood (not recorded which). The receptors originated from a man younger than 45 with acute COVID-19. The conserved cysteine and the conserved F or W are not part of the CDR3 here.

v_call	j_call	cdr3_aa
TRBV2	TRBJ2-5	ASSEYGLLGQETQY
TRBV7-9	TRBJ1-2	ASSSLEGARYT
TRBV4-2	TRBJ1-1	ASSQDQERGTEAF
TRBV3-1/TRBV3-2	TRBJ1-2	ASSTTGFYGYT
TRBV5-1	TRBJ2-5	ASSPGGGQETQY
TRBV6-5	TRBJ1-6	ASSYSQGKESPLH
TRBV5-4	TRBJ1-1	ASSWGEGTEAF
TRBV6-5	TRBJ1-2	ASRQMLDSLYGYT
TRBV7-6	TRBJ2-7	ASSLTRGGEQY
TRBV12-3/TRBV12-4	TRBJ1-4	ASSPGQGKLF
TRBV19	TRBJ1-1	ASSVEAGRWEAF
TRBV19	TRBJ1-2	ASSPLDTANYGYT
TRBV14	TRBJ1-1	ASSSGWNTEAF
TRBV5-4	TRBJ2-3	ASSRKPPAGGGTDTQY
TRBV6-1	TRBJ1-1	ASSEDVKGVVRAEAF
TRBV19	TRBJ1-3	ASITAVRSGNTIY
TRBV5-4	TRBJ1-1	ASSLQGMGTEAF
TRBV6-5	TRBJ2-5	ASRRQASLETQY
TRBV7-9	TRBJ1-1	ASSLQHVGSAEAF
TRBV27	TRBJ2-7	ASSVLAGARDEQY
TRBV6-5	TRBJ1-3	ASTRATGNTIY
TRBV13	TRBJ2-3	ASSQEASGGQHTSTDTQY
TRBV19	TRBJ1-1	ASSITGNTEAF
TRBV2	TRBJ1-1	ASSGQGITEAF